Shown below are 5 T cell receptor beta chains from a single sample sequenced in a study of blood T cell repertoires in COVID-19. Sequencing was performed with immunoSEQ multiplex PCR; in TCRdb, only in-frame clones are kept and a portion is missing. The table includes roughly 180,000 clones, more than 65% detected once. What was sequenced was PBMCs or T cells enriched from blood (not recorded which). The receptor set was obtained from a man between 60 and 75 years old who had recovered from COVID-19.

The chain carries TRBV9 and TRBJ1-6; tentatively, D is TRBD1 (6 bases). V lost 4 bases, J lost 4 bases, and 18 bases lay in between. Per germline, CDR1 SGDLS and CDR2 YYNGEE. This CDR3 has 17 amino acids. CDR3: CASSPDLGADYNSPLHF. CDR3 DNA sequence: TGTGCCAGCAGCCCGGACCTGGGGGCGGATTATAATTCACCCCTCCACTTT.

The chain couples TRBV5-1 to TRBJ2-3; D remains ambiguous. The V gene's germline CDR1 is SGHRS and CDR2 YFSETQ. Trimming removed 0 bases from V and 0 bases from J, with 8 bases in between. The CDR3 loop spans 15 amino acids. CDR3 DNA sequence: TGCGCCAGCAGCTTGGCAGGTTCTAGCACAGATACGCAGTATTTT. Translating it yields CASSLAGSSTDTQYF.

The CDR3 protein is CASSATGGEGEKLFF. The CDR3 nucleotides are TGTGCCAGCAGCGCCACAGGGGGTGAGGGTGAAAAACTGTTTTTT. The V and J genes are TRBV5-4 and TRBJ1-4, with 8 bases that match TRBD1. Germline trimming cut 4 bases from V and 7 bases from J; bases unmatched to any gene: 9. The CDR3 totals 15 residues. Germline-derived CDR1 and CDR2 are SGHNT and YYREEE (reference sequence).

V is TRBV14 and J is TRBJ2-3; 7 nucleotides match TRBD1. The germline V gene has CDR1 SGHDN and CDR2 FVKESK. The CDR3 totals 17 residues. V was pared by 0 bases and J by 2 bases, with 8 bases of the junction left unmatched. The CDR3 region has the DNA TGTGCCAGCAGCCAAGATGGGGGCAGGGGGTCCACAGATACGCAGTATTTT. Protein product: CASSQDGGRGSTDTQYF.

This clone was counted a few times. V usage is TRBV4-1 and J usage is TRBJ1-2, with D possibly TRBD1 on 6 matching bases. V was clipped by 0 bases and J by 6 bases, with 8 bases between them. The CDR3 length is 13 residues. Germline V gene data show CDR1 as MGHRA and CDR2 as YSYEKL. CDR3 in amino acids: CASSQEAGDGYTF. Here the CDR3 DNA reads TGCGCCAGCAGCCAAGAGGCAGGGGATGGCTACACCTTC.